This TCR beta chain appears in the sequencing data of a study of shared clonotypes between healthy human individuals. Overall study results and limits: Specimens sampled were limited to blood, with tissue repertoires likely differing.

The CDR3 has 15 amino acids. Germline CDR1 reads SGHRS; CDR2 reads YFSETQ. Trimming at V came to 2 bases and at J to 2 bases, leaving 4 bases not matched to a gene. A word on this clone: Its specificity is not known.

Sequencing used immunoSEQ multiplex PCR; TCRdb keeps in-frame clones, though not all of them. Of 2 million to 2.5 million clones in the sample, approximately 96% were seen once. The V gene is TRBV5-1, the J gene TRBJ1-5, with 7 bases lining up with TRBD1. Sequencing was carried out using naive CD4+ T cells sorted from blood. Indicated subset: CD45RA+ positively selected. The clonotype was recovered from a man aged 18 to 29 in good health. The CDR3 here is CASSFTGVGNQPQHF. In DNA form, the CDR3 reads TGCGCCAGCAGCTTTACAGGGGTTGGCAATCAGCCCCAGCATTTT.